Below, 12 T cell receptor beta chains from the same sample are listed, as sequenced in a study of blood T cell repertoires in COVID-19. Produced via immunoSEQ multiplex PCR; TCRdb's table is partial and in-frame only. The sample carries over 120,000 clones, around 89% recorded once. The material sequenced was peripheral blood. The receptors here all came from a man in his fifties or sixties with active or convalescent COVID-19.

In DNA, the CDR3 is TGTGCCAGCAGTCCCACAGGGCGTCAGCCCCAGCATTTT. Translated: CASSPTGRQPQHF. The rearrangement uses TRBV28 and TRBJ1-5; D is possibly TRBD1 (6 bases). Trimming removed 5 bases from V and 6 bases from J, with 11 bases in between. Germline V gene lookup returns CDR1 MDHEN and CDR2 SYDVKM. The CDR3 runs to 13 residues.

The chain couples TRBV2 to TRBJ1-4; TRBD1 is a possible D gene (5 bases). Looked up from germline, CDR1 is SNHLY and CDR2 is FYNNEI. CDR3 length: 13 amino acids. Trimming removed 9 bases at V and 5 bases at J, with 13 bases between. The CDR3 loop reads CASGAGRNEKLFF. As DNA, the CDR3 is TGTGCCAGTGGGGCGGGGAGAAATGAAAAACTGTTTTTT.

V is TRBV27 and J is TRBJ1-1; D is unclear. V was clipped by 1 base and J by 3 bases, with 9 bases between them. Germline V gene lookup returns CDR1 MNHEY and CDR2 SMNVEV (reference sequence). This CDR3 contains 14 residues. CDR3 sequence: CASSLLEEDTEAFF. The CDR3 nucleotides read TGTGCCAGCAGTTTATTGGAGGAGGACACTGAAGCTTTCTTT.

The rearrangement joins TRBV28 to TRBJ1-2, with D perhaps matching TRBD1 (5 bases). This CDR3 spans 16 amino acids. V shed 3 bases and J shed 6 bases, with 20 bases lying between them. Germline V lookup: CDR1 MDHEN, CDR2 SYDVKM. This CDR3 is CASSFQWMQGKDGYTF. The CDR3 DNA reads TGTGCCAGCAGTTTCCAATGGATGCAGGGAAAGGATGGCTACACCTTC.

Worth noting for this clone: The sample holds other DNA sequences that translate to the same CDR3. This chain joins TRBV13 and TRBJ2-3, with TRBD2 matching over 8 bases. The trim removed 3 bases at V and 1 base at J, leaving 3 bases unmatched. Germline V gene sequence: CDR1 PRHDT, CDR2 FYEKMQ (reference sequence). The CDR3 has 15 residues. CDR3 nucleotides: TGTGCCAGCAGCTTCGGGGGGGCGGGCACAGATACGCAGTATTTT. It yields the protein CASSFGGAGTDTQYF.

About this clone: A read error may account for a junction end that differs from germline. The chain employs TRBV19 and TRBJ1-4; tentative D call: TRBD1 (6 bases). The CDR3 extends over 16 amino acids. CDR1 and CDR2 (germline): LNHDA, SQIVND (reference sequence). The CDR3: CASTIGGGSLNEKLFF. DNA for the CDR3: TGTGCCAGTACTATAGGAGGGGGATCACTAAATGAAAAACTGTTTTTT.

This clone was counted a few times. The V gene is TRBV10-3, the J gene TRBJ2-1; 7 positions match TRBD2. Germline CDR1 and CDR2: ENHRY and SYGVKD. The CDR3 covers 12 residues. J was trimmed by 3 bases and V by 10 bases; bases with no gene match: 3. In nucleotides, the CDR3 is TGTGCCACCAAGCGGGACTACAATGAGCAGTTCTTC. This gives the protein CATKRDYNEQFF.

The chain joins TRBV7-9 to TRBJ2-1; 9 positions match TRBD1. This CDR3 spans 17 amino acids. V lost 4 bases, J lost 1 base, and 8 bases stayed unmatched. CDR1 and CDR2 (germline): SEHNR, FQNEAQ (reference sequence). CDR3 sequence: CASSSRQGGPSYNEQFF. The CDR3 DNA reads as TGTGCCAGCAGCTCCCGACAGGGGGGCCCGTCCTACAATGAGCAGTTCTTC.

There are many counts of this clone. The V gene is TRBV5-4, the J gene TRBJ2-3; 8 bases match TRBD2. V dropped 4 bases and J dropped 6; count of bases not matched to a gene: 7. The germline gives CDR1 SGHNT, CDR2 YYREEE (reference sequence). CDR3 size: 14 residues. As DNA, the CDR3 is TGTGCCAGCAGCCAAACCGGGGGGGCGGATACGCAGTATTTT. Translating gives CASSQTGGADTQYF.

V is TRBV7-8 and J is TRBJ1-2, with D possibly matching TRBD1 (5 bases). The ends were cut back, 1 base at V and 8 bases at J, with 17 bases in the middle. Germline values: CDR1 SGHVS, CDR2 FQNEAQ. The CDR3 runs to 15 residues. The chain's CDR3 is CASSLVGGDGVGYTF. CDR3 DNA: TGTGCCAGCAGCTTAGTCGGGGGTGACGGTGTCGGCTACACCTTC.

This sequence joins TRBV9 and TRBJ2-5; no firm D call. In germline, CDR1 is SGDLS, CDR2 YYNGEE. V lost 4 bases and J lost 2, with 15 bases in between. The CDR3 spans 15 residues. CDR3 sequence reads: CASSPQVMSQETQYF. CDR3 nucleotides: TGTGCCAGCAGCCCCCAGGTGATGTCTCAAGAGACCCAGTACTTC.

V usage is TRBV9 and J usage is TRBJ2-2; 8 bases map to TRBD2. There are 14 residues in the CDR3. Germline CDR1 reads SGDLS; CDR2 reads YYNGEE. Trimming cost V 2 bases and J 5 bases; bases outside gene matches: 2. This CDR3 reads CASSVIAGTGELFF. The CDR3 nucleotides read TGTGCCAGCAGCGTTATAGCGGGGACCGGGGAGCTGTTTTTT.